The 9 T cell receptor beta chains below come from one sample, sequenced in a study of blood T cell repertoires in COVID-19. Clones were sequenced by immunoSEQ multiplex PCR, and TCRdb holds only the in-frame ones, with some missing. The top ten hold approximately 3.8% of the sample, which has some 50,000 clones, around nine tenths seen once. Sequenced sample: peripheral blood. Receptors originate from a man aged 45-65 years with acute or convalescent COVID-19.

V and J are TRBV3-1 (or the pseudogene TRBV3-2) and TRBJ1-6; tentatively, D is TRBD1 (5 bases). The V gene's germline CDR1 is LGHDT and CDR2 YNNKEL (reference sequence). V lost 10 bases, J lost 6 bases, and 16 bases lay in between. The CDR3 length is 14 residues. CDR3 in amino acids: CATAVGTVNSPLHF. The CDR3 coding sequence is TGTGCCACCGCAGTGGGGACTGTTAATTCACCCCTCCACTTT.

The CDR3 protein is CASSLSPGGYGYTF. The DNA of the CDR3 is TGTGCCAGCAGCCTCTCCCCGGGGGGCTATGGCTACACCTTC. The chain has TRBV7-3 and TRBJ1-2; maybe TRBD1 (5 bases). The CDR3 loop spans 14 amino acids. Germline CDR1 and CDR2: SGHTA and FQGTGA. Trimming shortened V by 5 bases and J by 4 bases, and 14 bases separated the two germline ends.

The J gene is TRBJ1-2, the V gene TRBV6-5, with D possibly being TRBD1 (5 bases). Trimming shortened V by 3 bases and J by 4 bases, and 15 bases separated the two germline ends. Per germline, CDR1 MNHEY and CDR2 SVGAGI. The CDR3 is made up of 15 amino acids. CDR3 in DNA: TGTGCCAGCAGTTATATGCAGGGAGGAGGCTATGGCTACACCTTC. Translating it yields CASSYMQGGGYGYTF.

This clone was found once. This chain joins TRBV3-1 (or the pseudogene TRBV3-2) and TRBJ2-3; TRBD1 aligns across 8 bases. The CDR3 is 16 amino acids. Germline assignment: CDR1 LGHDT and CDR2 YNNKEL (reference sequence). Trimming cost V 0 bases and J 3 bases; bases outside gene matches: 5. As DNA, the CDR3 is TGTGCCAGCAGCCAAGATGTGGACAGGGTAACAGATACGCAGTATTTT. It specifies CASSQDVDRVTDTQYF.

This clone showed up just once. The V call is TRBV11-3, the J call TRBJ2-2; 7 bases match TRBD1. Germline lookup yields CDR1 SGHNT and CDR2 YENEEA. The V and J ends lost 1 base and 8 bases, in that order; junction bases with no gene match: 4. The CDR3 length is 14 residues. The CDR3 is CASSLGQGPGELFF. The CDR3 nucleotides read TGTGCCAGCAGCTTAGGACAGGGCCCGGGGGAGCTGTTTTTT.

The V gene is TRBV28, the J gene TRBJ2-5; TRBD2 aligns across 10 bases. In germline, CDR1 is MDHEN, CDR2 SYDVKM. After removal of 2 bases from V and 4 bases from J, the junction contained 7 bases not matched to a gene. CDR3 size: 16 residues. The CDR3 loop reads CASSLIASGSAETQYF. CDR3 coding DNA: TGTGCCAGCAGTTTAATAGCTAGCGGGAGCGCAGAGACCCAGTACTTC.

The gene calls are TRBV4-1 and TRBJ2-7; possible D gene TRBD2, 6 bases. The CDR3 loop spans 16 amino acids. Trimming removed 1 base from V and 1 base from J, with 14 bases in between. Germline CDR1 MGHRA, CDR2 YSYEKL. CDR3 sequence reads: CASSQAGTRLSYEQYF. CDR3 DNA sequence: TGCGCCAGCAGCCAAGCCGGGACTCGACTATCCTACGAGCAGTACTTC.

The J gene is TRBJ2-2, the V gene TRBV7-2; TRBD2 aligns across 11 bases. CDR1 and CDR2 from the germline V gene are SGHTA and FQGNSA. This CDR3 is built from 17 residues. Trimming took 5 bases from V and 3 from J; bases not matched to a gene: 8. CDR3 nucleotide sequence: TGTGCCAGCAGCCAATTTCTAGCGGGGGGCCACACCGGGGAGCTGTTTTTT. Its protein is CASSQFLAGGHTGELFF.

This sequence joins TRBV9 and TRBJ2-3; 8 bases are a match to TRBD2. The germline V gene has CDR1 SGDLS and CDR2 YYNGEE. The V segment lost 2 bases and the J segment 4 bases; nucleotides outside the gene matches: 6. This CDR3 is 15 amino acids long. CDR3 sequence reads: CASSVTAGVADTQYF. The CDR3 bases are TGTGCCAGCAGCGTGACAGCGGGAGTGGCAGATACGCAGTATTTT.